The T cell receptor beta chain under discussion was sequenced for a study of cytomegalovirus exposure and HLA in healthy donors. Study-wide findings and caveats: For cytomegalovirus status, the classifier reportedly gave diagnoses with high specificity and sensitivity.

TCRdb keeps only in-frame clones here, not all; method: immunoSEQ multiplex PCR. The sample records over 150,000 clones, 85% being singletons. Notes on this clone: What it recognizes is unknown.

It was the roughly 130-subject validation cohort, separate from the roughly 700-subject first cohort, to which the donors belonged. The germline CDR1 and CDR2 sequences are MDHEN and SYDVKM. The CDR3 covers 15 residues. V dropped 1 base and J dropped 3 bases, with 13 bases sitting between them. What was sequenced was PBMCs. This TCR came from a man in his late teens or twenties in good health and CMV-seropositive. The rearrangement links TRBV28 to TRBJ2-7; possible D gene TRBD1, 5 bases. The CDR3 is CASSLFRSGIYEQYF. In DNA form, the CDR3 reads TGTGCCAGCAGTTTATTCCGTTCAGGGATCTACGAGCAGTACTTC.